These 16 T cell receptor beta chains came from one sample sequenced in a study of read filtering for tumor transcriptome and immune sequencing. The library was built from 400 ng RNA with molecular barcoded adaptors for alpha/delta and beta/gamma chains. TCRdb reprocessed the reads with MiXCR, giving one entry per CDR3 protein. The sample gives some 50,000 distinct CDR3 sequences, less than 20% of which show up once; 30% to 45% is in the top ten. The sequencing input was a population of CD138-negative cells sorted from bone marrow. The source is a donor at least 40 years old with multiple myeloma.

This clonotype was observed many times. CDR3 in amino acids: CASSVDEGHNEQFF. The CDR3, as DNA: TGTGCCAGCAGCGTAGATGAGGGCCACAATGAGCAGTTCTTC. This chain joins TRBV9 and TRBJ2-1; D is perhaps TRBD2 (5 bases). V lost 0 bases to trimming and J lost 5 bases, with 9 bases between them. The CDR3 runs to 14 residues. The germline V gene encodes CDR1 SGDLS and CDR2 YYNGEE.

In its sample, this clonotype was seen many times. The chain has TRBV29-1 and TRBJ1-1, with 9 bases lining up with TRBD1. J gave up 4 bases and V 7 bases, and 4 bases lay outside the gene matches. The CDR3 sequence is 12 residues long. The germline V gene encodes CDR1 SQVTM and CDR2 ANQGSEA. CDR3 coding DNA: TGCAGCGCCGGGACAGGGAGCACTGAAGCTTTCTTT. As protein: CSAGTGSTEAFF. Full variable domain (rest looked up from reference TRBV29-1 and TRBJ1-1): SAVISQKPSRDICQRGTSLTIQCQVDSQVTMMFWYRQQPGQSLTLIATANQGSEATYESGFVIDKFPISRPNLTFSTLTVSNMSPEDSSIYLCSAGTGSTEAFFGQGTRLTVV.

This clonotype occurred many times. The rearrangement links TRBV5-1 to TRBJ2-1; TRBD2 might be the D (6 bases). The germline CDR1 and CDR2 sequences are SGHRS and YFSETQ. The CDR3 loop spans 13 amino acids. V was clipped by 5 bases and J by 1 base, with 7 bases between them. The CDR3 loop is CASRGGSYNEQFF. The CDR3 coding sequence is TGCGCCAGCAGGGGGGGTTCCTACAATGAGCAGTTCTTC.

This clonotype showed up many times. This chain uses TRBV12-3 or TRBV12-4 with TRBJ2-4, with 7 positions matching TRBD1. The junction had 7 bases not matched to a gene; V was cut back by 6 bases and J by 14 bases. The CDR3 runs to 11 residues. DNA of the CDR3: TGTGCCAGCAGCTTGGGCGGACAGGAGTACTTC. Translated, it gives CASSLGGQEYF.

In this sample, this clonotype turned up many times. V usage is TRBV6-1 and J usage is TRBJ2-1, with 8 bases fitting TRBD2. With V trimmed by 1 base and J by 9 bases, 5 bases remained unmatched. The CDR3 runs to 14 residues. Per germline, CDR1 MNHNS and CDR2 SASEGT. CDR3 nucleotides: TGTGCCAGCAGTGAAGGGAGTAGCGGGACTGAGCAGTTCTTC. It yields the protein CASSEGSSGTEQFF.

This clonotype was counted between two and nine times. A read error is the likely source, as a far larger clone sits one nucleotide away. The CDR3 DNA follows: TGTGCCAGCAGTTATATGGGGACACAGGGAATGTTGAACACTGAAGCTTTCTTT. The encoded protein is CASSYMGTQGMLNTEAFF. The chain couples TRBV6-6 to TRBJ1-1; a weak D match, TRBD1 (6 bases). CDR1 and CDR2 (germline): MNHNY, SVGAGI (reference sequence). Trimming pared 3 bases from V and 0 bases from J, leaving 20 bases between. This CDR3 is built from 18 residues.

This clonotype showed up many times. The chain recombines TRBV6-2 or TRBV6-3 with TRBJ2-6, with D unresolved. The CDR3 runs to 14 residues. Trimming cost V 3 bases and J 0 bases, with 3 bases left between them. Germline V CDR1 and CDR2: MNHEY, SVGEGT. CDR3 protein: CASSYLSGANVLTF. The CDR3 coding sequence is TGTGCCAGCAGTTATCTCTCTGGGGCCAACGTCCTGACTTTC.

This clonotype was found many times. This sequence joins TRBV7-9 and TRBJ1-4; D might be TRBD1 (5 bases). V lost 5 bases, J lost 6 bases, and 13 bases lay in between. Germline V lookup: CDR1 SEHNR, CDR2 FQNEAQ (reference sequence). The CDR3 sequence is 14 residues long. The CDR3 here is CASSKGDGDEKLFF. The CDR3 region has the DNA TGTGCCAGCAGCAAAGGGGACGGTGATGAAAAACTGTTTTTT.

This clonotype was picked up many times. The V call is TRBV7-2, the J call TRBJ1-1; the D gene is possibly TRBD1 (5 bases). The CDR3 spans 15 residues. The germline V gene has CDR1 SGHTA and CDR2 FQGNSA. V was clipped by 4 bases and J by 3 bases, with 15 bases between them. CDR3 sequence (DNA): TGTGCCAGCAGCTGGTCTTCGGGGGGGTACACTGAAGCTTTCTTT. It translates to CASSWSSGGYTEAFF.

In this sample, this clonotype turned up a few times. The genes are TRBV20-1 and TRBJ2-1; tentatively, D is TRBD1 or TRBD2 (7 bases each). Germline V gives CDR1 DFQATT, CDR2 SNEGSKA (reference sequence). This CDR3 spans 21 amino acids. Deletions cut 5 bases from V and 3 bases from J, with 35 bases between. CDR3 amino acids: CSAVPNTGTARDYYYYNEQFF. The CDR3 bases are TGCAGTGCTGTACCTAACACTGGGACAGCGAGGGACTACTACTACTACAATGAGCAGTTCTTC.

This clonotype was counted at least ten times. This chain connects TRBV27 to TRBJ1-5; a weak D match, TRBD1 (5 bases). V shed 6 bases and J shed 3 bases, with 18 bases lying between them. From germline, CDR1 is MNHEY and CDR2 SMNVEV (reference sequence). There are 16 residues in the CDR3. The CDR3 sequence: CASRVGVGQPNQPQHF. DNA for the CDR3: TGTGCCAGCAGAGTTGGGGTTGGACAACCCAATCAGCCCCAGCATTTT.

This clonotype was seen ten or more times. The J gene is TRBJ2-7, the V gene TRBV27; possible D gene TRBD2, 6 bases. Germline-derived CDR1 and CDR2 are MNHEY and SMNVEV (reference sequence). The CDR3 spans 14 residues. The germline V and J ends were trimmed by 4 bases and 3 bases, with 13 bases remaining between them. CDR3 sequence reads: CASSSGWGVYEQYF. The CDR3 DNA is TGTGCCAGCAGTTCCGGATGGGGGGTCTACGAGCAGTACTTC.

This clonotype was counted ten times or more. The chain employs TRBV20-1 and TRBJ2-5; TRBD2 agrees at 9 bases. Germline CDR1 reads DFQATT; CDR2 reads SNEGSKA (reference sequence). The CDR3 is 15 amino acids. The chain's CDR3 is CSARRAGGPEETQYF. The DNA for the CDR3 is TGCAGCGCTCGGAGGGCGGGAGGGCCGGAAGAGACCCAGTACTTC.

This clonotype came up many times. The V call is TRBV27, the J call TRBJ2-2, with TRBD1 identical over 9 bases. The CDR3 has 14 residues. Per the germline V gene, CDR1 is MNHEY and CDR2 is SMNVEV (reference sequence). Losses at the gene ends were 3 bases for V and 4 bases for J; bases not matched to a gene: 0. Here the CDR3 reads CASSLGQGTGELFF. DNA of the CDR3: TGTGCCAGCAGTTTGGGACAGGGCACCGGGGAGCTGTTTTTT.

At least ten counts were recorded for this clonotype. The V call is TRBV2, the J call TRBJ2-5; D perhaps matches TRBD1 (5 bases). The CDR3 extends over 13 amino acids. V gave up 6 bases and J gave up 1 base, with 9 bases separating them. CDR1 is SNHLY, CDR2 FYNNEI, per germline. The CDR3 bases are TGTGCCAGCAGGGTGGACACCCAAGAGACCCAGTACTTC. Protein sequence: CASRVDTQETQYF. Full variable domain (rest looked up from reference TRBV2 and TRBJ2-5): EPEVTQTPSHQVTQMGQEVILRCVPISNHLYFYWYRQILGQKVEFLVSFYNNEISEKSEIFDDQFSVERPDGSNFTLKIRSTKLEDSAMYFCASRVDTQETQYFGPGTRLLVL.

The V and J genes are TRBV19 and TRBJ1-2; D may be TRBD1 (6 bases). CDR1 is LNHDA and CDR2 is SQIVND in the germline V gene (reference sequence). The ends were cut back, 4 bases at V and 8 bases at J, with 11 bases in the middle. The CDR3 extends over 12 amino acids. CDR3 residues: CASSRNREGYTF. The CDR3, as DNA: TGTGCCAGTAGTAGGAACAGGGAAGGCTACACCTTC.